Shown below are 25 T cell receptor beta chains from a single sample sequenced in a study of long-term antiretroviral therapy in people with HIV. Researchers ran immunoSEQ v3.0 at survey level. Sequencing used immunoSEQ multiplex PCR; TCRdb keeps in-frame clones, though not all of them. The sample contains about 17,000 clones, roughly four fifths of which appear only once. The material sequenced was unsorted PBMCs, taken nearly 2.6 years before starting antiretroviral therapy. These receptors were taken from a woman in her 50s with HIV.

The gene calls are TRBV7-3 and TRBJ2-7; D not certain. The CDR3 is made up of 13 amino acids. From germline, CDR1 is SGHTA and CDR2 FQGTGA. Trimming removed 0 bases at V and 5 bases at J, with 8 bases between. The CDR3 DNA sequence: TGTGCCAGCAGCTTAACCCGGCAGAACGAGCAGTACTTC. Residues: CASSLTRQNEQYF.

The rearrangement joins TRBV7-9 to TRBJ2-3; D not certain. Trimming removed 5 bases from V and 0 bases from J, with 9 bases in between. The V gene's germline CDR1 is SEHNR and CDR2 FQNEAQ (reference sequence). This CDR3 has 14 residues. CDR3: CASSLTGSTDTQYF. The CDR3 coding sequence is TGTGCCAGCAGCCTGACGGGTAGCACAGATACGCAGTATTTT.

This chain uses TRBV14 with TRBJ1-6; D is unresolved. V lost 0 bases to trimming and J lost 12 bases, with 12 bases between them. Germline CDR1 SGHDN, CDR2 FVKESK. The CDR3 is 14 amino acids. CDR3 bases: TGTGCCAGCAGCCAAGATCACAGACTTGGACCCCTCCACTTT. Its translation: CASSQDHRLGPLHF. Together with reference TRBV14 and TRBJ1-6, the CDR3 gives the full variable domain: EAGVTQFPSHSVIEKGQTVTLRCDPISGHDNLYWYRRVMGKEIKFLLHFVKESKQDESGMPNNRFLAERTGGTYSTLKVQPAELEDSGVYFCASSQDHRLGPLHFGNGTRLTVT.

This clone turned up a few times. The genes are TRBV27 and TRBJ1-5, with 11 nucleotides matching TRBD1. J gave up 1 base and V 5 bases, and 4 bases lay outside the gene matches. Germline CDR1 is MNHEY and CDR2 is SMNVEV (reference sequence). This CDR3 spans 16 amino acids. The CDR3 is CASSPGQGGSNQPQHF. The CDR3 DNA reads as TGTGCCAGCAGTCCGGGACAGGGGGGCAGCAATCAGCCCCAGCATTTT.

This chain uses TRBV2 with TRBJ2-4; 10 bases align to TRBD1. V was pared by 8 bases and J by 2 bases, with 12 bases of the junction left unmatched. Germline values: CDR1 SNHLY, CDR2 FYNNEI. The length of the CDR3 is 17 residues. Here the CDR3 reads CASQLALGQGPKNIQYF. CDR3 nucleotides: TGTGCCAGCCAGCTTGCTTTGGGACAGGGGCCCAAAAACATTCAGTACTTC. Combining the CDR3 with reference TRBV2 and TRBJ2-4 gives the whole variable domain EPEVTQTPSHQVTQMGQEVILRCVPISNHLYFYWYRQILGQKVEFLVSFYNNEISEKSEIFDDQFSVERPDGSNFTLKIRSTKLEDSAMYFCASQLALGQGPKNIQYFGAGTRLSVL.

The chain has TRBV7-9 and TRBJ1-6; TRBD1 agrees at 8 bases. CDR1 is SEHNR and CDR2 is FQNEAQ in the germline V gene (reference sequence). The CDR3 extends over 19 amino acids. J was trimmed by 0 bases and V by 1 base; bases with no gene match: 8. CDR3 in amino acids: CASSLGVGQGASYNSPLHF. DNA for the CDR3: TGTGCCAGCAGCTTAGGGGTCGGACAGGGAGCCTCCTATAATTCACCCCTCCACTTT.

This clone occurred once. In nucleotides, the CDR3 is TGTGCCGTCCAAGGATCCGGGAACTATGGCTACACCTTC. Protein: CAVQGSGNYGYTF. This chain links TRBV10-3 with TRBJ1-2; D remains unclear. Germline CDR1 reads ENHRY; CDR2 reads SYGVKD. V was pared by 11 bases and J by 2 bases, with 15 bases between. The CDR3 spans 13 residues.

The chain carries TRBV6-1 and TRBJ2-1, with D hard to call. The CDR3 is 11 amino acids. CDR1 and CDR2 (germline): MNHNS, SASEGT. V lost 3 bases to trimming and J lost 9 bases, with 6 bases between them. The CDR3 here is CASSDYREQFF. For the CDR3, the DNA is TGTGCCAGCAGTGATTACCGTGAGCAGTTCTTC.

J is TRBJ1-6 and V is TRBV7-9, with D uncertain. CDR3 size: 16 residues. Looked up from germline, CDR1 is SEHNR and CDR2 is FQNEAQ (reference sequence). V lost 0 bases, J lost 0 bases, and 6 bases lay in between. The CDR3 nucleotides read TGTGCCAGCAGCTTAGCGGCAGGCTCCTATAATTCACCCCTCCACTTT. This codes for CASSLAAGSYNSPLHF. Combining the CDR3 with reference TRBV7-9 and TRBJ1-6 gives the whole variable domain DTGVSQNPRHKITKRGQNVTFRCDPISEHNRLYWYRQTLGQGPEFLTYFQNEAQLEKSRLLSDRFSAERPKGSFSTLEIQRTEQGDSAMYLCASSLAAGSYNSPLHFGNGTRLTVT.

The chain links TRBV2 to TRBJ1-3, with D possibly matching TRBD1 (6 bases). V was shortened by 7 bases and J by 0 bases, with 13 bases between the two germline ends. The length of the CDR3 is 15 residues. Germline V CDR1 and CDR2: SNHLY, FYNNEI. The CDR3 loop is CASMGQGFSGNTIYF. The DNA of the CDR3 is TGTGCCAGCATGGGGCAGGGGTTCTCTGGAAACACCATATATTTT.

This clone was counted a few times. The J gene is TRBJ1-2, the V gene TRBV2, with D possibly TRBD1 on 5 matching bases. In germline, CDR1 is SNHLY, CDR2 FYNNEI. The CDR3 is made up of 14 amino acids. V shed 9 bases and J shed 3 bases, with 17 bases lying between them. Here the CDR3 reads CASTDSPRDYGYTF. The CDR3 DNA reads TGTGCCAGTACAGACAGCCCCCGCGACTATGGCTACACCTTC.

V gene TRBV18 combines with J gene TRBJ1-4; TRBD1 is a possible D gene (6 bases). V was shortened by 4 bases and J by 5 bases, with 11 bases between the two germline ends. There are 14 residues in the CDR3. Germline V gene data show CDR1 as KGHSH and CDR2 as LQKENI. This CDR3 is CASSRGRGNEKLFF. In nucleotides, the CDR3 is TGTGCCAGCTCACGTGGCAGGGGAAATGAAAAACTGTTTTTT.

The chain couples TRBV9 to TRBJ1-2, with a tentative D call TRBD1 (5 bases). This CDR3 comprises 13 residues. Germline V CDR1 and CDR2: SGDLS, YYNGEE. Trimming cost V 2 bases and J 4 bases, with 9 bases left between them. The chain's CDR3 is CASSVAGRYGYTF. Here the CDR3 DNA reads TGTGCCAGCAGCGTGGCGGGGCGCTATGGCTACACCTTC.

The chain links TRBV9 to TRBJ2-5; the D gene is possibly TRBD2 (6 bases). Germline values: CDR1 SGDLS, CDR2 YYNGEE. The CDR3 has 14 amino acids. The V and J ends lost 6 bases and 4 bases respectively, with 16 bases between them. The CDR3 DNA reads TGTGCCAGCAACCCGTCCACTAGCACAGAGACCCAGTACTTC. This gives the protein CASNPSTSTETQYF.

V is TRBV30 and J is TRBJ2-3; TRBD2 is a possible D gene (6 bases). Per the germline V gene, CDR1 is GTSNPN and CDR2 is SVGIG (reference sequence). V dropped 4 bases and J dropped 4 bases, with 15 bases sitting between them. This CDR3 is built from 14 residues. Here the CDR3 reads CAWMDGGGPDTQYF. The CDR3 bases are TGTGCCTGGATGGACGGGGGAGGTCCAGATACGCAGTATTTT.

The chain is built from TRBV5-1 and TRBJ1-1; a possible D gene is TRBD1 (5 bases). V was shortened by 0 bases and J by 4 bases, with 13 bases between the two germline ends. The CDR3 runs 15 residues. From germline, CDR1 is SGHRS and CDR2 YFSETQ. The DNA of the CDR3 is TGCGCCAGCAGCTTGGAGGCAGGGAGGGGCACTGAAGCTTTCTTT. Its protein is CASSLEAGRGTEAFF.

This chain connects TRBV5-8 to TRBJ2-1, with D tentatively TRBD2 (5 bases). V lost 3 bases and J lost 9, with 13 bases in between. This CDR3 region has 13 residues. CDR1 SGHTS and CDR2 YDEGEE come from the germline V gene. The CDR3 is CASSYTWSGEQFF. CDR3 in DNA: TGTGCCAGCAGCTATACGTGGAGCGGTGAGCAGTTCTTC.

The chain employs TRBV29-1 and TRBJ1-1, with 10 bases aligning to TRBD1. This CDR3 is 15 amino acids long. V dropped 2 bases and J dropped 1; count of bases not matched to a gene: 4. Germline CDR1 SQVTM, CDR2 ANQGSEA. In DNA, the CDR3 is TGCAGCGTTGAAAGGGGGACAGGGGCGAACACTGAAGCTTTCTTT. Protein sequence: CSVERGTGANTEAFF.

The V gene is TRBV9, the J gene TRBJ2-5; D possibly corresponds to TRBD1 (6 bases). V shed 3 bases and J shed 9 bases, with 21 bases lying between them. The CDR3 is 15 residues long. Germline lookup yields CDR1 SGDLS and CDR2 YYNGEE. The DNA for the CDR3 is TGTGCCAGCAGCGGACTGGACAGTACAAGAGGGTCCCAGTACTTC. Protein: CASSGLDSTRGSQYF. Using reference TRBV9 and TRBJ2-5 for the parts outside the CDR3, the full variable domain is DSGVTQTPKHLITATGQRVTLRCSPRSGDLSVYWYQQSLDQGLQFLIQYYNGEERAKGNILERFSAQQFPDLHSELNLSSLELGDSALYFCASSGLDSTRGSQYFGPGTRLLVL.

The CDR3 DNA reads TGTGGATTGGGGCGTTCGTCCCCTGAAGCTTTCTTT. It is translated as CGLGRSSPEAFF. The chain carries TRBV30 and TRBJ1-1; maybe TRBD1 (5 bases). CDR1 GTSNPN and CDR2 SVGIG come from the germline V gene (reference sequence). The CDR3 runs 12 residues.

The chain recombines TRBV19 with TRBJ2-7, with D possibly being TRBD1 or TRBD2 (5 bases each). The CDR3 is 15 amino acids. The germline CDR1 and CDR2 sequences are LNHDA and SQIVND (reference sequence). V was pared by 3 bases and J by 0 bases, with 12 bases between. This chain's CDR3 is CASSMSGGGSYEQYF. DNA of the CDR3: TGTGCCAGTAGTATGTCTGGTGGGGGCTCCTACGAGCAGTACTTC.

This chain joins TRBV30 and TRBJ2-5; TRBD2 matches 10 bases. The germline V gene encodes CDR1 GTSNPN and CDR2 SVGIG (reference sequence). This CDR3 is 15 amino acids long. V lost 3 bases and J lost 5; bases outside the gene matches: 9. This CDR3 reads CAWRILAGSRETQYF. CDR3 bases: TGTGCCTGGAGGATACTAGCGGGGTCTAGGGAGACCCAGTACTTC.

This clone was found a few times. The chain employs TRBV11-3 and TRBJ2-7; D is perhaps TRBD1 (5 bases). This CDR3 region has 14 residues. The V end was cut by 1 base, the J end by 2 bases, with 9 bases between. Germline-derived CDR1 and CDR2 are SGHNT and YENEEA. The CDR3 region is CASSLAAGTYEQYF. The DNA of the CDR3 is TGTGCCAGCAGCTTAGCAGCAGGGACCTACGAGCAGTACTTC.

This sequence joins TRBV7-5 and TRBJ1-5. TRBV7-5 is assigned pseudogene status. This CDR3 contains 15 residues. The CDR3 region has the DNA TGTGCCAGAACCCACCGGGCAGAAAGCAATCAGCCCCAGCATTTT. The encoded protein is CARTHRAESNQPQHF.

The chain uses TRBV4-1 and TRBJ2-5, with a tentative D call TRBD2 (6 bases). The CDR3 loop spans 16 amino acids. In germline, CDR1 is MGHRA, CDR2 YSYEKL. The V gene lost 1 base and the J gene lost 3 bases, with 15 bases spanning the gap. In nucleotides, the CDR3 is TGCGCCAGCAGCCAAGGGACGGGACTCAATGAAGAGACCCAGTACTTC. Amino acids: CASSQGTGLNEETQYF.